The present T cell receptor (beta chain) was sequenced within a study of T cell repertoires in cytomegalovirus infection (dated by TCRdb to 2018 to 2020). About the study as a whole: The peptide stimulations were aimed at well-studied HLA-B-restricted epitopes as well as recently identified HLA-C-restricted CMV epitopes, whose presentation resists viral immunomodulation. Donor HLA type was relevant to the analysis, as public TCR beta signatures indicated carriage of CMV infection together with the matching HLA type.

This clonotype was observed at least ten times. Its antigen remains undetermined. No much larger clone is present one base from it, and per-base qualities are unavailable. Sequenced on an Illumina HiSeq 1500. Using fastp at Q25 and MiXCR, TCRdb reprocessed the public reads and kept productive beta chains. Every CDR3 protein is listed once, alongside the most common genes and DNA of its rows. This sample comprises some 800,000 distinct CDR3 sequences, approximately 30% of them detected only once. The ten largest make up about an eighth of the sample. Broader findings and caveats from the paper: The ex vivo response was dominated by HLA-C-restricted CMV-specific TCR beta clonotypes, which also provided the single most frequent clonotype in two of eight donors. Cumulative frequency of public TCR beta family members discriminated carriers of CMV infection plus the relevant HLA type in this cohort and an independent roughly 340-donor cohort.

The sample's treatment or condition label, decoded: in vitro stimulation with specific CMV peptide epitopes to enrich CMV-specific T cells. At the junction V is shortened by 4 bases and J by 4 bases; bases outside the gene matches: 8. Per the germline V gene, SGHVS is the CDR1 and FQNEAQ is the CDR2. There are 15 amino acids in the CDR3, from cysteine to phenylalanine inclusive. Just the 45-base CDR3 DNA is kept, in frame starting at base 1. This clonotype originated in a human donor in good health (CMV status not recorded). Some clones in this sample may be carry-over from other donors' samples. The chain is assembled from TRBV7-8 and TRBJ2-3; 7 bases in the junction line up with TRBD2. Material: cultured CD8+ T cells from PBMCs, obtained from culture after CMV antigen stimulation. The CDR3 sequence is CASSSWAGEADTQYF. The nucleotide sequence reads TGTGCCAGCAGCTCGTGGGCGGGGGAGGCAGATACGCAGTATTTT.